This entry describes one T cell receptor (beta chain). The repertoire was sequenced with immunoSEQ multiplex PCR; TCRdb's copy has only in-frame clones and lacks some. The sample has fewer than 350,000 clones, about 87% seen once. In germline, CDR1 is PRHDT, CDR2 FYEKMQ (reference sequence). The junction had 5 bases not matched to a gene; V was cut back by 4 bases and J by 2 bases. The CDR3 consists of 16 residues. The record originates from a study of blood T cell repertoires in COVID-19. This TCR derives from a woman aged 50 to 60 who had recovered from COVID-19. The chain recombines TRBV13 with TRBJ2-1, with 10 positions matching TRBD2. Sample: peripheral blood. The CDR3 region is CASSSRTSGAYNEQFF. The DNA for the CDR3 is TGTGCCAGCAGCTCTCGGACTAGCGGTGCCTACAATGAGCAGTTCTTC.